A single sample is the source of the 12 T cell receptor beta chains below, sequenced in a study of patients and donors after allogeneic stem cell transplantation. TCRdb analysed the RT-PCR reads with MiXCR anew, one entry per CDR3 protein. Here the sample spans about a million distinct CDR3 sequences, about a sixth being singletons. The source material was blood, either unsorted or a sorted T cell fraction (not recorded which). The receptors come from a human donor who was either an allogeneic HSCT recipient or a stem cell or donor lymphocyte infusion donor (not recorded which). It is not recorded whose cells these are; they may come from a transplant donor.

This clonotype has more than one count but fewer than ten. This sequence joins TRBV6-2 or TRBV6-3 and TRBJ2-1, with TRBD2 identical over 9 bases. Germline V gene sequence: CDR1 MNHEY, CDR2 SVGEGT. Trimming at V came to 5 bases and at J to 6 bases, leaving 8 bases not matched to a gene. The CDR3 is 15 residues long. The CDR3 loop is CASSTPGTSSNEQFF. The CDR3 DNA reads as TGTGCCAGCAGTACCCCCGGGACTAGCAGCAATGAGCAGTTCTTC.

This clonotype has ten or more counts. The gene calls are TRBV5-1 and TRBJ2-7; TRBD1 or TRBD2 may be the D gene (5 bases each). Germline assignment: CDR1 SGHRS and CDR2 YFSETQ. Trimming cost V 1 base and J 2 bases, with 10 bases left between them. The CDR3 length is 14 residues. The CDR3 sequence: CASSLRDVTYEQYF. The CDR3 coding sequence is TGCGCCAGCAGCTTGAGGGACGTTACCTACGAGCAGTACTTC.

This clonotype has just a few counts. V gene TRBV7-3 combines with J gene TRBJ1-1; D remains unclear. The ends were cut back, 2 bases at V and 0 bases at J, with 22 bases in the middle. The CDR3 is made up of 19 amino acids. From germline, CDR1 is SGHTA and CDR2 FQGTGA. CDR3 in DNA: TGTGCCAGCAGCTTAGTAGGCCAGGACCGACTGTTAATGAACACTGAAGCTTTCTTT. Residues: CASSLVGQDRLLMNTEAFF.

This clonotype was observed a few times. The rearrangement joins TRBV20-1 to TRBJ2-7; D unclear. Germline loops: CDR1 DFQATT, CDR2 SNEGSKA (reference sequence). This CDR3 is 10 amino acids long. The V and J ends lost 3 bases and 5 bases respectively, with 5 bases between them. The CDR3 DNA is TGCAGTGCTAGGTCGAACGAGCAGTACTTC. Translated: CSARSNEQYF.

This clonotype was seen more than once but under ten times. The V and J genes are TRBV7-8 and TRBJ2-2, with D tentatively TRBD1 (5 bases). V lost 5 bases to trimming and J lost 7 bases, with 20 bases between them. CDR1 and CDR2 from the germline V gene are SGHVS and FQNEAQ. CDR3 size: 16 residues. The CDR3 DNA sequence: TGTGCCAGCAGCAAAGACAGAGGAGCGTCGATCGGGGAGCTGTTTTTT. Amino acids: CASSKDRGASIGELFF.

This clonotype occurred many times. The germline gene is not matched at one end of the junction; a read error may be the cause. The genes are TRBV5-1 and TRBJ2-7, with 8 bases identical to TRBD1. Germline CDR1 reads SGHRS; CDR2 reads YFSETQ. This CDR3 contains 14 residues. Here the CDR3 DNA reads TGTGCCAGCAGCCCAACAGGGGGTTCCTACGAGCAGTACTTC. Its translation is CASSPTGGSYEQYF.

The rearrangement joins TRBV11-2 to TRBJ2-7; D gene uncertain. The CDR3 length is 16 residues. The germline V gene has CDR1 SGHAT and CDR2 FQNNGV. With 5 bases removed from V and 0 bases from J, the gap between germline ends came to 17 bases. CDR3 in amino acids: CASSPIQSSSSYEQYF. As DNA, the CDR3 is TGTGCCAGCAGCCCGATCCAAAGTTCGAGCTCCTACGAGCAGTACTTC.

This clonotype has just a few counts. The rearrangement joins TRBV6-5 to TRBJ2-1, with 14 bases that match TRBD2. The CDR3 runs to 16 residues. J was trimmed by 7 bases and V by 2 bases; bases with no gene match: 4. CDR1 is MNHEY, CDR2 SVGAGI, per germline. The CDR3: CASSYVGLAGANEQFF. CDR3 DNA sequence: TGTGCCAGCAGTTACGTGGGACTAGCGGGAGCGAATGAGCAGTTCTTC.

The CDR3 is CATSTHFPRGVSDTEAFF. CDR3 DNA: TGTGCCACCAGTACGCACTTCCCAAGAGGGGTATCGGACACTGAAGCTTTCTTT. This chain links TRBV24-1 with TRBJ1-1; maybe TRBD1 (5 bases). Trimming removed 6 bases from V and 3 bases from J, with 25 bases in between. There are 18 residues in the CDR3. Germline V gene sequence: CDR1 KGHDR, CDR2 SFDVKD.

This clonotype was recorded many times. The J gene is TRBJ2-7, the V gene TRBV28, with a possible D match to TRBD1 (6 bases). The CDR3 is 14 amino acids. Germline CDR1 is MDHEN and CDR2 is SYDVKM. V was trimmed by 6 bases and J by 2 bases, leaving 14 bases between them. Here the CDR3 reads CASRTTGRPYEQYF. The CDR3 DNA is TGTGCCAGCAGGACCACAGGGCGACCCTACGAGCAGTACTTC.

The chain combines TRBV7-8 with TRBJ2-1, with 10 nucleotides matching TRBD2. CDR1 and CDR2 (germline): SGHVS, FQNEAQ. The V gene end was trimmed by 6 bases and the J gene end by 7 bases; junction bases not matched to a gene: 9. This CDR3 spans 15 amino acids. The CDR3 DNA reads TGTGCCAGCAGAGCCGGGACTAGCGATTTAAATGAGCAGTTCTTC. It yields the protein CASRAGTSDLNEQFF.

The CDR3: CASSQALRTSGDFLQETQYF. CDR3 DNA sequence: TGTGCCAGCAGCCAAGCCCTCAGGACTAGCGGGGACTTTCTTCAAGAGACCCAGTACTTC. The chain recombines TRBV4-2 with TRBJ2-5, with 12 bases fitting TRBD2. The junction had 14 bases not matched to a gene; V was cut back by 1 base and J by 2 bases. CDR1 and CDR2 (germline): LGHNA, YNFKEQ. This CDR3 spans 20 amino acids.